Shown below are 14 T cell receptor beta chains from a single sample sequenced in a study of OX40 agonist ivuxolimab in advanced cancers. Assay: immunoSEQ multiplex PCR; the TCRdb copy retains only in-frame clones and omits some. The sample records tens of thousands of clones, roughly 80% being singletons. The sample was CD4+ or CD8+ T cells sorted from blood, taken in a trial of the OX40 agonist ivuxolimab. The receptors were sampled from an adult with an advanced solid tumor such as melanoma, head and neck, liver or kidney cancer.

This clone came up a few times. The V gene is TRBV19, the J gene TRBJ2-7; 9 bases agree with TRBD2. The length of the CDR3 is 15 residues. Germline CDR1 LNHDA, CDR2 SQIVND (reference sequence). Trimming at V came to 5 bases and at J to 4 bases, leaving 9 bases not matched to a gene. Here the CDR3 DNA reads TGTGCCAGTAGTCCGAGAGCGGGAGGCCAGTACGAGCAGTACTTC. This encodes CASSPRAGGQYEQYF.

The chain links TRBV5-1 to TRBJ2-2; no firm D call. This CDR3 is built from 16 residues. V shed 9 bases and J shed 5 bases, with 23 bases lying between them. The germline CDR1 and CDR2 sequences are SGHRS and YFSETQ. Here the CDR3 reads CATQQSVAAGTGELFF. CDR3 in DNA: TGCGCCACCCAACAATCAGTTGCCGCCGGGACCGGGGAGCTGTTTTTT.

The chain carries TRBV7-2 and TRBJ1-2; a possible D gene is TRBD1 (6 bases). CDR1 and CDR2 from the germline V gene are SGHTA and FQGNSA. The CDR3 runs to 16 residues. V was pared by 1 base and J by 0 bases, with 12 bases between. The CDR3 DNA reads TGTGCCAGCAGCTTAGTGGGGGGGGCCACTAACTATGGCTACACCTTC. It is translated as CASSLVGGATNYGYTF.

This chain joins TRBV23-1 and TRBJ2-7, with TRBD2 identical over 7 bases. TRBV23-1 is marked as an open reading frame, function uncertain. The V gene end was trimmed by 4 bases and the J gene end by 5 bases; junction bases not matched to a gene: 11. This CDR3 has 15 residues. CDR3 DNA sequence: TGCGCCAGCAGTCGCTCAGGGCGGGAGTGCCACGAGCAGTACTTC. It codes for CASSRSGRECHEQYF.

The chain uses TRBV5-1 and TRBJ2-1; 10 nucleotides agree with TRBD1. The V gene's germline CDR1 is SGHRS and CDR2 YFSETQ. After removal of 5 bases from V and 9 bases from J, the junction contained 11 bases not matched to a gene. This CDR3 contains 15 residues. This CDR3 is CASSRDRGSSGEQFF. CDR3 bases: TGCGCCAGCAGTCGGGACAGGGGATCGTCAGGTGAGCAGTTCTTC.

The CDR3 spells CASSPGLGYNQPQHF. In DNA form, the CDR3 reads TGTGCCAGCAGCCCCGGCCTCGGTTACAATCAGCCCCAGCATTTT. This chain links TRBV5-4 with TRBJ1-5, with D hard to call. V lost 4 bases and J 3 bases, leaving 14 bases between the germline ends. CDR3 length: 15 residues. The germline V gene encodes CDR1 SGHNT and CDR2 YYREEE (reference sequence).

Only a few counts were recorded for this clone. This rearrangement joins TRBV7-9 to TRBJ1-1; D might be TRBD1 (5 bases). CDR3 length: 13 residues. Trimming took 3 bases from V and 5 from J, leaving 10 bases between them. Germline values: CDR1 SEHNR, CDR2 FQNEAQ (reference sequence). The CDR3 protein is CASSFTGRTEAFF. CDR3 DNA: TGTGCCAGCAGCTTTACAGGCCGGACTGAAGCTTTCTTT.

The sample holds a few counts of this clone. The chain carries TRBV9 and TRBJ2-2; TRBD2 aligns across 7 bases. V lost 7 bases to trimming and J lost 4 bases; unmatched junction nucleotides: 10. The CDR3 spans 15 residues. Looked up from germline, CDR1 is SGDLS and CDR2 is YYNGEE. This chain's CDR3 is CASRRRGGSTGELFF. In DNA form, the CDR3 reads TGTGCCAGCCGACGTCGCGGGGGTAGCACCGGGGAGCTGTTTTTT.

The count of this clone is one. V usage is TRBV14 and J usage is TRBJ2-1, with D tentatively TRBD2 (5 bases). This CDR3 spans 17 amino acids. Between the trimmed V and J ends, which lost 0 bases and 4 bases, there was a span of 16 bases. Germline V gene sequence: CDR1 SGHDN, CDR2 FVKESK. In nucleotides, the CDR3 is TGTGCCAGCAGCCAAGATACCTCTCTGGGGAGTTACAATGAGCAGTTCTTC. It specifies CASSQDTSLGSYNEQFF.

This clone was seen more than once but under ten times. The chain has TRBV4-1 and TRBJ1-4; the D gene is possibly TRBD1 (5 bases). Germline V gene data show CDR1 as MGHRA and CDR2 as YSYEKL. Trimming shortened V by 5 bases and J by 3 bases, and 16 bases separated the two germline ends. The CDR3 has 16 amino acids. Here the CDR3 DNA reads TGCGCCAGCAGCGGAGCGGGACCGACCTCTAATGAAAAACTGTTTTTT. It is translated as CASSGAGPTSNEKLFF.

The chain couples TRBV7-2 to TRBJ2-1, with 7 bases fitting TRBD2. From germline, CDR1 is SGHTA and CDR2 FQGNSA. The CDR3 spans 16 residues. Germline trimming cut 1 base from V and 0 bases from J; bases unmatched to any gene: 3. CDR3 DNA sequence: TGTGCCAGCAGCTTAGTCGGACTAGACTCCTACAATGAGCAGTTCTTC. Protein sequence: CASSLVGLDSYNEQFF.

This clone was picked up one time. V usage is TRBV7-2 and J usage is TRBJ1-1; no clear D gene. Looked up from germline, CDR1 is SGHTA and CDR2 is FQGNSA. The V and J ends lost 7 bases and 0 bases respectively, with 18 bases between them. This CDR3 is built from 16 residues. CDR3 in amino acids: CASTLPRPTMNTEAFF. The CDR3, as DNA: TGTGCCAGCACCCTACCCCGCCCTACTATGAACACTGAAGCTTTCTTT.

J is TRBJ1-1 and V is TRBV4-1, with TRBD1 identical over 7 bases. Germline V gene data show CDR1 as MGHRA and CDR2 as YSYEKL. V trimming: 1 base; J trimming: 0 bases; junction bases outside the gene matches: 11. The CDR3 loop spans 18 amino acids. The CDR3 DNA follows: TGCGCCAGCAGCCAAGGCCGACAGGGAAAGCGAATGAACACTGAAGCTTTCTTT. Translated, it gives CASSQGRQGKRMNTEAFF.

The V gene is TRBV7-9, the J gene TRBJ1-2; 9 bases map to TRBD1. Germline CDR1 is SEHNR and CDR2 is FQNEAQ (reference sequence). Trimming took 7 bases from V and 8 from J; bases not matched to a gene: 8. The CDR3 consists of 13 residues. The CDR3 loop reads CASNIQGAEGYTF. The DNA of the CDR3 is TGTGCCAGCAACATACAGGGGGCGGAGGGCTACACCTTC.